The clone carrying this T cell receptor beta chain appeared a single time. At one end the junction does not follow the germline gene, possibly because of a read error. The sample is drawn from a study of control samples from healthy donors and cancer patients. Method: immunoSEQ multiplex PCR; TCRdb's copy keeps in-frame clones and lacks some. The table has around 77,000 clones, 92% seen once; the top ten hold around 6%. The CDR3 is 13 amino acids. CDR1 is SSHAT and CDR2 is FNYEAQ in the germline V gene (reference sequence). The sequence came from a woman aged 55-69 years in good health. The chain carries TRBV7-7 and TRBJ1-1; TRBD1 is a possible D gene (5 bases). Sequencing was carried out using blood. CDR3 DNA: TGTGCTAGCAGCTTAGACAGGAACACTGAAGCTTTCTTT. It yields the protein CASSLDRNTEAFF.